The clone carrying this T cell receptor beta chain was detected a few times. The target antigen is unknown. This sample stems from a study of blood T cells in healthy people across ages. Study observations and caveats: Older age went with lower TCR beta diversity per million T cells, in a roughly linear way. The unknown donor CMV status may have confounded expanded clonotype changes.

Every participating donor contributed 8.5 to 10 milliliters of peripheral blood through a draw. PCR was performed a second time for about 6 to 12 cycles using a sample-barcoded 5' primer and a J-beta primer mix. A tag from a template-switch adaptor with 12 random nucleotides marked each cDNA molecule. Each CDR3 protein is one row after TCRdb ran MiXCR on the 5' RACE reads. The table includes 1.4 million to 1.5 million distinct CDR3 sequences, roughly 45% detected once. The length of the CDR3 is 19 residues. The V gene end was trimmed by 1 base and the J gene end by 6 bases; junction bases not matched to a gene: 16. The germline CDR1 and CDR2 sequences are SGHRS and YFSETQ.

The chain uses TRBV5-1 and TRBJ2-1, with 10 nucleotides matching TRBD2. This clonotype was sampled from a woman under 30 in good health. Sequencing was carried out using blood. CDR3 loop: CASSLTKSGGAKGVNEQFF. In DNA, the CDR3 is TGCGCCAGCAGCTTGACGAAGAGCGGGGGGGCGAAGGGGGTCAATGAGCAGTTCTTC. Drawing the rest from reference TRBV5-1 and TRBJ2-1, the complete variable domain is KAGVTQTPRYLIKTRGQQVTLSCSPISGHRSVSWYQQTPGQGLQFLFEYFSETQRNKGNFPGRFSGRQFSNSRSEMNVSTLELGDSALYLCASSLTKSGGAKGVNEQFFGPGTRLTVL.